The present T cell receptor (beta chain) was sequenced within a study of regulatory T cells in long-lasting Graves disease. As for this clonotype: The antigen remains undetermined.

HTBI primers from iRepertoire and Arm-PCR of CDR3 regions yielded the TCR beta libraries. MiXCR was run by TCRdb on the multiplex PCR reads, yielding one entry per CDR3 protein. The repertoire holds 300,000 to 400,000 distinct CDR3 sequences, over 15% seen once, with 25% to 30% in the top ten. Study observations and caveats: With persistent disease, TRBV28, TRBJ1-2 and TRBJ2-5 were the favored segments.

Described time point: newly diagnosed GD, antithyroid drugs for less than 3 months. Extracted PBMC RNA gave rise to the TCR library. American Thyroid Association guidelines defined how Graves' disease was diagnosed. Trimming left V 3 bases short and J 7 bases short, with 6 bases between. The CDR3 sequence is 12 residues long. Germline V gene data show CDR1 as MNHGY and CDR2 as SVAAGI. This sample was shared with a second study, whose subject was T cells in Graves' hyperthyroidism and ophthalmopathy. As that study records: It was considered stable Graves' hyperthyroidism when ophthalmopathy did not progress within 18 months. First-round RT-PCR targeting the TCR CDR3 was performed with the HTBI primer set.

The chain is built from TRBV6-9 and TRBJ2-2; D is ambiguous. The sample consisted of peripheral blood mononuclear cells (PBMCs), taken at new diagnosis, from a patient treated with antithyroid drugs. The receptor comes from a man in his forties with Graves disease. The CDR3 sequence: CASSYQYGELFF. The CDR3 DNA follows: TGTGCCAGCAGTTACCAATACGGGGAGCTGTTTTTT.